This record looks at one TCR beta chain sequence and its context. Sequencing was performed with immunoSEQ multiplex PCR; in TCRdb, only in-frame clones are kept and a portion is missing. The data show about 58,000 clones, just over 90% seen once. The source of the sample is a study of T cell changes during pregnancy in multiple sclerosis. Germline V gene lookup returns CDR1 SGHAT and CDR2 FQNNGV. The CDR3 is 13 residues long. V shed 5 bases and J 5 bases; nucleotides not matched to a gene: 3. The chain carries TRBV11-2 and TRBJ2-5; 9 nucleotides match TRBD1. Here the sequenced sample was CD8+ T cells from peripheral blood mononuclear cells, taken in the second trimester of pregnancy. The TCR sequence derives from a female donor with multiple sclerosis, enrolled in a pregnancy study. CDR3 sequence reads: CASSQDRGETQYF. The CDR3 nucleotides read TGTGCCAGCAGCCAGGACAGGGGTGAGACCCAGTACTTC. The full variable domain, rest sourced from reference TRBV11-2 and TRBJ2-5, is EAGVAQSPRYKIIEKRQSVAFWCNPISGHATLYWYQQILGQGPKLLIQFQNNGVVDDSQLPKDRFSAERLKGVDSTLKIQPAKLEDSAVYLCASSQDRGETQYFGPGTRLLVL.